This paragraph covers one T cell receptor beta chain sequence. The sample belongs to a study of blood T cell repertoires in COVID-19. Study information: Sites across the United States, Italy and Spain contributed samples from acute and convalescent COVID-19.

Per the original methods: By means of reference gene primer amplification, nucleated cell counts were estimated. Sequencing was performed with immunoSEQ multiplex PCR; in TCRdb, only in-frame clones are kept and a portion is missing. The V and J calls and clone size are taken from that table; D and trimming were inferred from the DNA. The table includes 60,000 to 85,000 clones, around nine tenths detected once. V lost 3 bases and J lost 10, with 10 bases in between. The germline CDR1 and CDR2 sequences are MNHNS and SASEGT. CDR3 length: 13 residues. The sample consisted of peripheral blood. The source of this sequence is a middle-aged man with COVID-19, enrolled during active disease. The genes are TRBV6-1 and TRBJ1-6, with a possible D match to TRBD1 (5 bases). CDR3 sequence: CASSEQGDSPLHF. The DNA of the CDR3 is TGTGCCAGCAGTGAGCAGGGTGACTCACCCCTCCACTTT.